Listed here are 30 T cell receptor beta chains from one sample, sequenced in a study of T cell responses to AZD1222 COVID-19 vaccine (dated by TCRdb to the early 2020s). The library came from the immunoSEQ multiplex PCR assay. This immuneACCESS table, as held by TCRdb, lists in-frame sequences with V and J called but not all clones. Of the missing ones, under half trace to an unresolved V gene in checked studies; the others have no known cause. For this sample the table gives about 130,000 clones, of which roughly 85% were detected only once. The ten largest account for 7.6% of the sample. According to the study, the label for this sample's time point signals: baseline before first vaccination. The sample in question was peripheral blood, obtained on day 0 of AZD1222 vaccination. The receptors shown here come from an adult in good health.

The V and J genes are TRBV6-5 and TRBJ1-1, with D perhaps TRBD1 (5 bases). The germline V and J ends were trimmed by 7 bases and 1 base, with 13 bases remaining between them. The CDR3 covers 14 residues. Germline loops: CDR1 MNHEY, CDR2 SVGAGI. CDR3 loop: CASNGIRANTEAFF. The CDR3 DNA is TGTGCCAGCAATGGAATCAGGGCGAACACTGAAGCTTTCTTT.

The V and J genes are TRBV4-3 and TRBJ2-7; 8 bases map to TRBD2. The germline V gene encodes CDR1 LGHNA and CDR2 YSLEER. The CDR3 consists of 16 residues. Trimming took 0 bases from V and 2 from J; bases not matched to a gene: 6. The CDR3 DNA follows: TGCGCCAGCAGCCAAGATTTGAGCGGGAGTACCTACGAGCAGTACTTC. This gives the protein CASSQDLSGSTYEQYF.

This CDR3 reads CASSPRGSGNTIYF. The CDR3 DNA is TGTGCCAGCAGCCCCAGGGGATCTGGAAACACCATATATTTT. The chain has TRBV7-8 and TRBJ1-3; D is perhaps TRBD1 (6 bases). The length of the CDR3 is 14 residues. Germline V gene sequence: CDR1 SGHVS, CDR2 FQNEAQ. V lost 5 bases, J lost 1 base, and 9 bases lay in between.

Points on this clone: A junction end diverges from the germline sequence, so it may reflect a read error. The V call is TRBV3-1 (or the pseudogene TRBV3-2), the J call TRBJ2-7, with 13 bases aligning to TRBD2. Germline V gene data show CDR1 as LGHDT and CDR2 as YNNKEL (reference sequence). This CDR3 comprises 15 residues. The CDR3 reads CASSRSLAGGRKWNF. The CDR3 region has the DNA TGTGCCAGCAGCCGGTCACTAGCGGGAGGGAGGAAGTGGAACTTC.

The rearrangement uses TRBV6-1 and TRBJ1-2; 7 bases map to TRBD1. The CDR3 is 15 amino acids. Trimming removed 3 bases from V and 4 bases from J; junction bases left unmatched: 8. The germline V gene encodes CDR1 MNHNS and CDR2 SASEGT. In DNA, the CDR3 is TGTGCCAGCAGTGAGGGGACAGCCAACTCCTATGGCTACACCTTC. It specifies CASSEGTANSYGYTF.

V and J are TRBV7-2 and TRBJ1-1, with TRBD1 as a possible D gene (5 bases). CDR3 length equals 14 residues. Per germline, CDR1 SGHTA and CDR2 FQGNSA. V was trimmed by 4 bases and J by 0 bases, leaving 9 bases between them. The CDR3 is CASSSGPLNTEAFF. CDR3 bases: TGTGCCAGCAGCTCGGGACCCTTGAACACTGAAGCTTTCTTT.

The CDR3 nucleotides read TGTGCCAGCAGCTTAGATGGTCACCCAGGGAACTTAGCTTTCTTT. As protein: CASSLDGHPGNLAFF. The chain is built from TRBV11-2 and TRBJ1-1; D possibly corresponds to TRBD1 (5 bases). The germline V gene encodes CDR1 SGHAT and CDR2 FQNNGV. CDR3 size: 15 residues. V lost 0 bases and J 10 bases, leaving 18 bases between the germline ends.

The chain recombines TRBV3-1 (or the pseudogene TRBV3-2) with TRBJ1-2; no clear D gene. Trimming removed 5 bases at V and 6 bases at J, with 10 bases between. Germline values: CDR1 LGHDT, CDR2 YNNKEL (reference sequence). This CDR3 has 12 amino acids. CDR3 loop: CASSSLGDGYTF. DNA of the CDR3: TGTGCCAGCAGCTCCTTGGGAGATGGCTACACCTTC.

This chain links TRBV9 with TRBJ1-5; weak D call: TRBD1 (6 bases). The V end lost 4 bases, the J end lost 7 bases, and 15 bases lay between the germline ends. The length of the CDR3 is 14 residues. Germline values: CDR1 SGDLS, CDR2 YYNGEE. The CDR3 region is CASSLSGVGQPQHF. Here the CDR3 DNA reads TGTGCCAGCAGCTTATCAGGGGTTGGGCAGCCCCAGCATTTT.

This chain joins TRBV11-2 and TRBJ1-5, with 8 bases aligning to TRBD1. This CDR3 is 15 amino acids long. CDR1 is SGHAT, CDR2 FQNNGV, per germline. V shed 5 bases, J shed 7 bases, and the junction held 10 bases outside the gene matches. DNA of the CDR3: TGTGCCAGCAGCCCCGGAGACAGGGGAGGCCAGCCCCAGCATTTT. It encodes CASSPGDRGGQPQHF.

The chain combines TRBV12-3 or TRBV12-4 with TRBJ1-1; D gene ambiguous. V was shortened by 3 bases and J by 5 bases, with 10 bases between the two germline ends. CDR3 length: 13 residues. The CDR3: CASSFGVRTEAFF. CDR3 sequence (DNA): TGTGCCAGCAGTTTTGGGGTAAGGACTGAAGCTTTCTTT.

The V gene is TRBV6-5, the J gene TRBJ2-7; D uncertain. CDR1 is MNHEY, CDR2 SVGAGI, per germline. This CDR3 is 12 amino acids long. Trimming shortened V by 7 bases and J by 3 bases, and 10 bases separated the two germline ends. CDR3: CASTPRNYEQYF. CDR3 coding DNA: TGTGCCAGCACCCCCCGGAACTACGAGCAGTACTTC.

The chain carries TRBV5-1 and TRBJ1-2; D remains unclear. V shed 0 bases and J shed 2 bases, with 5 bases lying between them. Germline assignment: CDR1 SGHRS and CDR2 YFSETQ. This CDR3 is 13 amino acids long. CDR3 coding DNA: TGCGCCAGCAGCTTGGTACAGAACTATGGCTACACCTTC. Its protein is CASSLVQNYGYTF. Full variable domain (outside the CDR3, taken from reference TRBV5-1 and TRBJ1-2): KAGVTQTPRYLIKTRGQQVTLSCSPISGHRSVSWYQQTPGQGLQFLFEYFSETQRNKGNFPGRFSGRQFSNSRSEMNVSTLELGDSALYLCASSLVQNYGYTFGSGTRLTVV.

This clone was counted only a few times. This chain connects TRBV27 to TRBJ2-2; maybe TRBD2 (6 bases). The CDR3 runs to 15 residues. With 3 bases removed from V and 3 bases from J, the gap between germline ends came to 11 bases. Germline CDR1 and CDR2: MNHEY and SMNVEV (reference sequence). The CDR3 DNA sequence: TGTGCCAGCAGTTTCCGGGACTCATACACCGGGGAGCTGTTTTTT. It is translated as CASSFRDSYTGELFF.

This clone has a single count. The rearrangement joins TRBV18 to TRBJ2-3; TRBD2 matches at 13 bases. CDR3 length equals 20 residues. V shed 0 bases, J shed 1 base, and the junction held 10 bases outside the gene matches. CDR1 KGHSH and CDR2 LQKENI come from the germline V gene. In nucleotides, the CDR3 is TGTGCCAGCTCACCACCCACACTAGCGGGAGGGCCTTCCGGCACAGATACGCAGTATTTT. It encodes CASSPPTLAGGPSGTDTQYF.

A few counts support this clone. The chain recombines TRBV2 with TRBJ1-4; D is unresolved. Looked up from germline, CDR1 is SNHLY and CDR2 is FYNNEI. This CDR3 comprises 16 residues. Trimming cost V 4 bases and J 0 bases, with 12 bases left between them. DNA for the CDR3: TGTGCCAGCAGTGCAGCGGGCGGAACAACTAATGAAAAACTGTTTTTT. Residues: CASSAAGGTTNEKLFF.

The CDR3 DNA sequence: TGTGCCAGCAGCTTAGATCCAGGACAGATGGAGCAGTACTTC. This encodes CASSLDPGQMEQYF. V and J are TRBV11-2 and TRBJ2-7, with TRBD1 as a possible D gene (6 bases). The V end lost 0 bases, the J end lost 7 bases, and 13 bases lay between the germline ends. Germline CDR1 is SGHAT and CDR2 is FQNNGV. The CDR3 covers 14 residues.

The chain has TRBV5-1 and TRBJ1-2; 7 bases match TRBD1. Germline V lookup: CDR1 SGHRS, CDR2 YFSETQ. V dropped 4 bases and J dropped 2; count of bases not matched to a gene: 5. CDR3 length: 14 amino acids. CDR3 in DNA: TGCGCCAGCAGCAGATCGGGACAGAACTATGGCTACACCTTC. Its translation is CASSRSGQNYGYTF.

The chain links TRBV2 to TRBJ1-5, with a tentative D call TRBD1 (6 bases). CDR1 is SNHLY, CDR2 FYNNEI, per germline. CDR3 length equals 14 residues. V shed 7 bases and J shed 3 bases, with 13 bases lying between them. Here the CDR3 DNA reads TGTGCCAGCACCAGGGACAAGAACAATCAGCCCCAGCATTTT. This sequence encodes CASTRDKNNQPQHF.

This clone was detected only once. CDR3 sequence: CASSPKGSGELFF. The CDR3 nucleotides read TGCGCCAGCAGCCCCAAGGGGTCAGGGGAGCTGTTTTTT. The gene calls are TRBV5-1 and TRBJ2-2; perhaps TRBD1 as D (5 bases). CDR1 is SGHRS and CDR2 is YFSETQ in the germline V gene. The CDR3 is 13 amino acids. Trimming left V 4 bases short and J 8 bases short, with 12 bases between.

The V call is TRBV30, the J call TRBJ1-4; 10 nucleotides align to TRBD1. The length of the CDR3 is 14 residues. V gave up 0 bases and J gave up 11 bases; unmatched junction bases: 6. CDR1 GTSNPN and CDR2 SVGIG come from the germline V gene (reference sequence). CDR3 in DNA: TGTGCCTGGAGTGTAGGACAGGGGGTGACGAAACTGTTTTTT. It yields the protein CAWSVGQGVTKLFF. Looking up the rest from reference TRBV30 and TRBJ1-4 gives the full variable domain: SQTIHQWPATLVQPVGSPLSLECTVEGTSNPNLYWYRQAAGRGLQLLFYSVGIGQISSEVPQNLSASRPQDRQFILSSKKLLLSDSGFYLCAWSVGQGVTKLFFGSGTQLSVL.

V usage is TRBV28 and J usage is TRBJ2-1; D is possibly TRBD1 or TRBD2 (5 bases each). CDR1 MDHEN and CDR2 SYDVKM come from the germline V gene. With 6 bases removed from V and 7 bases from J, the gap between germline ends came to 16 bases. The CDR3 contains 14 residues. The CDR3 here is CASSQRGPTNEQFF. The DNA for the CDR3 is TGTGCCAGCAGCCAGAGGGGACCGACGAATGAGCAGTTCTTC.

The chain couples TRBV29-1 to TRBJ1-4; TRBD1 might be the D (6 bases). The CDR3 is 13 amino acids. CDR1 and CDR2 from the germline V gene are SQVTM and ANQGSEA. The V gene lost 4 bases and the J gene lost 5 bases, with 11 bases spanning the gap. CDR3 sequence (DNA): TGCAGCGTTGTTGGACAGAGGAATGAAAAACTGTTTTTT. It yields the protein CSVVGQRNEKLFF.

Details on this clone: The same CDR3 can be traced to other DNA sequences in this sample. The rearrangement links TRBV20-1 to TRBJ1-4; D is unresolved. The CDR3 runs 11 residues. Trimming removed 3 bases at V and 5 bases at J, with 4 bases between. The germline CDR1 and CDR2 sequences are DFQATT and SNEGSKA (reference sequence). The CDR3 here is CSARLNEKLFF. The CDR3 DNA reads as TGCAGTGCTAGGTTGAATGAAAAACTGTTTTTT.

This chain links TRBV5-1 with TRBJ1-4; D is ambiguous. Looked up from germline, CDR1 is SGHRS and CDR2 is YFSETQ. This CDR3 region has 18 residues. V was cut by 4 bases and J by 0 bases, with 19 bases left in between. The CDR3 here is CASSRDVRRIATNEKLFF. The DNA for the CDR3 is TGCGCCAGCAGCCGTGATGTTCGACGGATTGCAACTAATGAAAAACTGTTTTTT.

The V gene is TRBV21-1, the J gene TRBJ1-3. TRBV21-1 is a pseudogene locus. CDR3 size: 14 residues. CDR3 bases: TGTGCCGCGCGAGGAGCGAAAGTTGGAAACACCATATATTTT. Translated: CAARGAKVGNTIYF.

The chain carries TRBV29-1 and TRBJ1-2; D ambiguous. There are 11 residues in the CDR3. Germline CDR1 and CDR2: SQVTM and ANQGSEA. Trimming removed 4 bases at V and 6 bases at J, with 9 bases between. The CDR3 is CSVGEGNGYTF. The CDR3 DNA reads TGCAGCGTTGGGGAGGGAAATGGCTACACCTTC.

In the case of this clone: A junction boundary mismatches the germline segment, possibly from a read error. V gene TRBV7-9 combines with J gene TRBJ2-1; D is perhaps TRBD1 (8 bases). The CDR3 runs to 15 residues. Germline V gene data show CDR1 as SEHNR and CDR2 as FQNEAQ (reference sequence). The CDR3 spells CASSPDRGLYTEQFF. CDR3 DNA: TGTGCCAGCAGCCCTGACAGGGGACTATACACTGAGCAGTTCTTC.

J is TRBJ2-1 and V is TRBV19; 8 bases map to TRBD2. V shed 6 bases and J 7 bases; nucleotides not matched to a gene: 8. CDR1 and CDR2 from the germline V gene are LNHDA and SQIVND (reference sequence). This CDR3 spans 14 amino acids. CDR3 in amino acids: CASRNQRERNEQFF. The CDR3 region has the DNA TGTGCCAGTAGAAATCAGCGGGAGCGGAATGAGCAGTTCTTC.

The chain has TRBV2 and TRBJ1-5, with D uncertain. CDR3 length equals 14 residues. The V gene's germline CDR1 is SNHLY and CDR2 FYNNEI. V lost 2 bases and J 2 bases, leaving 7 bases between the germline ends. CDR3 sequence (DNA): TGTGCCAGCAGTGAAACCCCCGGCAATCAGCCCCAGCATTTT. Translated, it gives CASSETPGNQPQHF.